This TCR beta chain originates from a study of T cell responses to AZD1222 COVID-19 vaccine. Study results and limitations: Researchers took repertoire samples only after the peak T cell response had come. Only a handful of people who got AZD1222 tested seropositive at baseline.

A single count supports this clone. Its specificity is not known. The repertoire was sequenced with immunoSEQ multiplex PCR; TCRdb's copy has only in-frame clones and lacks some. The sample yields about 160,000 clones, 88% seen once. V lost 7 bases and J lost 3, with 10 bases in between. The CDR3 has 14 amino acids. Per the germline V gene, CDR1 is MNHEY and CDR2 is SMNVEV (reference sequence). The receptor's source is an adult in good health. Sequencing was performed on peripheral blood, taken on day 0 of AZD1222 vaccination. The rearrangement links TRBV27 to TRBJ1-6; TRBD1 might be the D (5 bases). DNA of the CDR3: TGTGCCAGCACCGAGGGGTACTATAATTCACCCCTCCACTTT. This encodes CASTEGYYNSPLHF.